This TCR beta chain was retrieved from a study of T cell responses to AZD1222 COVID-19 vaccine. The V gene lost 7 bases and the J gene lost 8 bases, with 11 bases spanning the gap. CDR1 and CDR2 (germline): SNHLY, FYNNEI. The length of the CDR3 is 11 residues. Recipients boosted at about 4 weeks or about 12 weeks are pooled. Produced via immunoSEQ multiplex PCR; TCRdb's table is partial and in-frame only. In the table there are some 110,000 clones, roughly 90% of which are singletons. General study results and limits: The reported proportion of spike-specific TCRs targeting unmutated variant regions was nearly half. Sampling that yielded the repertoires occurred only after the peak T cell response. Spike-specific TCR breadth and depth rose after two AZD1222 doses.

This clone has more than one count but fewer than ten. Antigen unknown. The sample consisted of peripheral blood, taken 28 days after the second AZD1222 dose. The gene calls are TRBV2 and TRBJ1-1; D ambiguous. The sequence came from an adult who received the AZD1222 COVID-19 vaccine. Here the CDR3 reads CASTFNREAFF. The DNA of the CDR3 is TGTGCCAGCACTTTTAACAGAGAAGCTTTCTTT.